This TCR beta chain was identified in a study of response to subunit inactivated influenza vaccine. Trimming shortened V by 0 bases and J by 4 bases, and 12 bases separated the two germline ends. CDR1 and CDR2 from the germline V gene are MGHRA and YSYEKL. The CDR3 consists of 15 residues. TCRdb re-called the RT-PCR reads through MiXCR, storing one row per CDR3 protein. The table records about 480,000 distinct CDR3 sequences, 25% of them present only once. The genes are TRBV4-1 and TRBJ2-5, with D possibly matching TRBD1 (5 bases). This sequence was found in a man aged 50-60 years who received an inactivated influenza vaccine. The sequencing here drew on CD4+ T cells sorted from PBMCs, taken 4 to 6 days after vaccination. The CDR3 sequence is CASSQDSRVGETQYF. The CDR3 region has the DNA TGCGCCAGCAGCCAAGATTCCAGGGTGGGAGAGACCCAGTACTTC.